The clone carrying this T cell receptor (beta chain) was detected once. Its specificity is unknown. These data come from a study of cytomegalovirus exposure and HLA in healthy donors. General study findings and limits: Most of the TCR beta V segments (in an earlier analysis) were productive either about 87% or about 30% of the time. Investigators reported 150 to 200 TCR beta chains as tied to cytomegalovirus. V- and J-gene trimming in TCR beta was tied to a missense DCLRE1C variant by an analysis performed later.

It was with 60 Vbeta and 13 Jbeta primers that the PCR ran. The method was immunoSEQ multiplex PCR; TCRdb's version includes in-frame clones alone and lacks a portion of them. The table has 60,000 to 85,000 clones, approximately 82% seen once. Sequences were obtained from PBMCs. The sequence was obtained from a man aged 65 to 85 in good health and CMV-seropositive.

This CDR3 is CASSFGGGGGQETQYF. The DNA for the CDR3 is TGTGCCAGCAGCTTTGGAGGCGGGGGGGGTCAAGAGACCCAGTACTTC. The rearrangement joins TRBV7-2 to TRBJ2-5; TRBD2 agrees at 9 bases. V was pared by 3 bases and J by 2 bases, with 7 bases of the junction left unmatched. CDR1 is SGHTA, CDR2 FQGNSA, per germline. This CDR3 contains 16 residues. Combining the CDR3 with reference TRBV7-2 and TRBJ2-5 gives the whole variable domain GAGVSQSPSNKVTEKGKDVELRCDPISGHTALYWYRQSLGQGLEFLIYFQGNSAPDKSGLPSDRFSAERTGGSVSTLTIQRTQQEDSAVYLCASSFGGGGGQETQYFGPGTRLLVL.